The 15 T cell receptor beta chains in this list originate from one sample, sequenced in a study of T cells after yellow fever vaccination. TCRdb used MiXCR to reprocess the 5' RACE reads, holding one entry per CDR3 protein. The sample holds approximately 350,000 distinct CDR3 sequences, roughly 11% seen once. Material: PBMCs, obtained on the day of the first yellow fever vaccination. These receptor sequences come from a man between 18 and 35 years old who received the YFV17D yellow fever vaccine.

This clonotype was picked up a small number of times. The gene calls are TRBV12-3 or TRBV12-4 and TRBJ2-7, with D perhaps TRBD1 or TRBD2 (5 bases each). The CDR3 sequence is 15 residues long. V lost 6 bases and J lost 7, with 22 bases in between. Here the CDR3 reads CASSYLREHTGEQYF. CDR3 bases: TGTGCCAGCAGCTACCTCAGGGAACACACGGGGGAGCAGTACTTC.

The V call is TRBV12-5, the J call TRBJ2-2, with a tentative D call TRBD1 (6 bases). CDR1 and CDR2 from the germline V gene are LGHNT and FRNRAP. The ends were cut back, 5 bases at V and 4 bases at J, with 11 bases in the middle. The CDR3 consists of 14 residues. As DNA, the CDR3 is TGTGCTAGTGGTGGTACAGGGCCCACCGGGGAGCTGTTTTTT. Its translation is CASGGTGPTGELFF.

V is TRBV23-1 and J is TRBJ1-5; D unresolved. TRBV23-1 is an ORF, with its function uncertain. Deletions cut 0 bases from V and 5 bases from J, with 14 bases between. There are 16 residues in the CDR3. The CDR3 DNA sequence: TGCGCCAGCAGTCAATCAAAGGGTTTCTGGGATCAGCCCCAGCATTTT. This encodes CASSQSKGFWDQPQHF.

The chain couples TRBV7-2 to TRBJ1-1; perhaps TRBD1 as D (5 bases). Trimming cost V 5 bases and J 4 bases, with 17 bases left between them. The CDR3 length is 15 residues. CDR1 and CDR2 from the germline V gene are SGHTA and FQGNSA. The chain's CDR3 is CASSALGGFRTEAFF. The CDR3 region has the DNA TGTGCCAGCAGCGCTTTGGGGGGTTTTCGCACTGAAGCTTTCTTT.

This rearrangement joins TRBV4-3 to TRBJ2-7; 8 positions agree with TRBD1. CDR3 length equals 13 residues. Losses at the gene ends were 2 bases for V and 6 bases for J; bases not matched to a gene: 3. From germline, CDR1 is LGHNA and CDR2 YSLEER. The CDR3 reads CASSQPGGGEQYF. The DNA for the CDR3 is TGCGCCAGCAGCCAACCAGGGGGCGGCGAGCAGTACTTC.

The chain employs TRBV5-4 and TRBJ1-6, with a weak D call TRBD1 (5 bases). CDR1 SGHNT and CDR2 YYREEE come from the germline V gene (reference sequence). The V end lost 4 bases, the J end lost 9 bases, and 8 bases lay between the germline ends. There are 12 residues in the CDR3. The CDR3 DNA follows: TGTGCCAGCAGCGGCGGGACTTCACCCCTCCACTTT. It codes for CASSGGTSPLHF.

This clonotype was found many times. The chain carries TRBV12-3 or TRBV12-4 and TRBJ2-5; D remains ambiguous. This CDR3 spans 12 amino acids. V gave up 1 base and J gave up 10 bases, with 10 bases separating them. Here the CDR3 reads CASSLGQLDQYF. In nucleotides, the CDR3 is TGTGCCAGCAGTTTAGGACAACTTGACCAGTACTTC.

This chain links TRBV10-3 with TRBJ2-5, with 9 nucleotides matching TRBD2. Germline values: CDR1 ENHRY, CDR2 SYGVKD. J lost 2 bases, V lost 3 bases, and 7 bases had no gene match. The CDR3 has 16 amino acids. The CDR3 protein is CAISDWVAGAQETQYF. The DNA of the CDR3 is TGTGCCATCAGTGATTGGGTAGCGGGGGCACAAGAGACCCAGTACTTC.

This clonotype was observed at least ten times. CDR3 bases: TGTGCCAGCAGCCTGACCCGGGACTACCTTTACGATACGCAGTATTTT. Translation gives CASSLTRDYLYDTQYF. This chain joins TRBV5-5 and TRBJ2-3, with 7 positions matching TRBD2. V was pared by 4 bases and J by 6 bases, with 14 bases of the junction left unmatched. The CDR3 loop spans 16 amino acids. Germline V gene data show CDR1 as SGHKS and CDR2 as YYEKEE (reference sequence).

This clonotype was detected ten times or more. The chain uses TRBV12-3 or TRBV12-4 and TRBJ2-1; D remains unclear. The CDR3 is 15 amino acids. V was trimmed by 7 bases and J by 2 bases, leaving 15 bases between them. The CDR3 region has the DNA TGTGCCAGCACCTCCACGGGCCCACCCTACAATGAGCAGTTCTTC. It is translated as CASTSTGPPYNEQFF.

CDR3 residues: CASSHIRDRGDEKLFF. Written as DNA, the CDR3 is TGTGCCAGCAGTCACATTCGGGACAGGGGTGACGAAAAACTGTTTTTT. The gene calls are TRBV6-5 and TRBJ1-4, with 10 bases matching TRBD1. The CDR3 covers 16 residues. J was trimmed by 8 bases and V by 5 bases; bases with no gene match: 11. The germline gives CDR1 MNHEY, CDR2 SVGAGI.

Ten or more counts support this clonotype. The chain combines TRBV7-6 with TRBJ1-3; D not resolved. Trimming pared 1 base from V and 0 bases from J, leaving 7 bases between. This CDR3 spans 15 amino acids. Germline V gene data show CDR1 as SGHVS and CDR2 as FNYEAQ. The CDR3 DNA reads TGTGCCAGCAGCTTAGGATCCCGCTCTGGAAACACCATATATTTT. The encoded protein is CASSLGSRSGNTIYF.

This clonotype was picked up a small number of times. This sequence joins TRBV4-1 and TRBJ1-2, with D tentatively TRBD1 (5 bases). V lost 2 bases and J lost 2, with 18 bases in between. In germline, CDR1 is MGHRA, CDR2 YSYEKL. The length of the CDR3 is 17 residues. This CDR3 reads CASSQMRRQTPNYGYTF. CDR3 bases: TGCGCCAGCAGCCAAATGCGGAGACAGACCCCCAACTATGGCTACACCTTC.

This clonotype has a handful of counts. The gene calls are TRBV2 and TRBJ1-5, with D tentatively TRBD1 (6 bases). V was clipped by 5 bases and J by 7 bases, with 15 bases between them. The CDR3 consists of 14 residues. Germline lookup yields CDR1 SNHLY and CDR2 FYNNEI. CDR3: CASSIDRSGQPQHF. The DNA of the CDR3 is TGTGCCAGCAGTATAGACAGGTCCGGGCAGCCCCAGCATTTT.

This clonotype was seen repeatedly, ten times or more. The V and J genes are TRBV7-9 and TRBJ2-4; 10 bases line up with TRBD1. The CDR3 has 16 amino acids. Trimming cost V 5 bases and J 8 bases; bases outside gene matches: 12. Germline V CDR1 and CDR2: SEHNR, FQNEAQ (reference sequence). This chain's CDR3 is CASSPGQGGTFYIQYF. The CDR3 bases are TGTGCCAGCAGCCCCGGACAGGGGGGAACCTTCTACATTCAGTACTTC. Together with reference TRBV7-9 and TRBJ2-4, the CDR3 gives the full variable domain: DTGVSQNPRHKITKRGQNVTFRCDPISEHNRLYWYRQTLGQGPEFLTYFQNEAQLEKSRLLSDRFSAERPKGSFSTLEIQRTEQGDSAMYLCASSPGQGGTFYIQYFGAGTRLSVL.